This TCR beta chain was retrieved from a study of blood T cell repertoires in COVID-19 (dated by TCRdb to 2018 to 2021). Regarding the complete study: Samples from collaborators originated in the United States, Italy and Spain and spanned both the acute and convalescent phases of COVID-19. Sample metadata almost always included a de-identified subject ID, COVID-19 status, age in years and sex. The repertoires were released in a freely available public database meant as a resource for research on the immune response to SARS-CoV-2. Where available, HLA class I and class II types were obtained from metadata supplied by the sample provider rather than from assay-based typing. Subjects who had been exposed to COVID-19, were actively infected with it, or had recovered from it provided the deeply sampled blood TCRbeta repertoires that made up the dataset. Samples were obtained from the ongoing ImmuneRACE study (first 160 participants) and from 1,254 subjects provided by 6 global collaborators. The prospective study material was composed of cDNA or gDNA derived from T cells, B-cell-depleted T cells, or PBMCs. Study-wide conclusions, independent of this receptor: The amount of clinical and demographic metadata varied by source and participant and was provided uncurated.

The CDR1 and CDR2 encoded by the germline V gene (reference sequence) are MNHNY and SVGAGI. V is clipped by 6 bases and J by 5 bases, and the sequence between their germline boundaries is 16 bases long. The CDR3 runs 14 residues from the cysteine to the phenylalanine. Only CDR3 DNA is held: 42 bases, read in frame from base 1. Collaborating institutions collected whole blood in K2EDTA tubes following their own protocols. Collaborator samples were shipped for TCRbeta analysis as frozen whole blood, isolated PBMCs, or DNA extracted from either sample type. As to this clone: This receptor's antigen is unknown. Base qualities are not at hand, and no much larger clone is one base apart.

TCRbeta CDR3 regions were amplified from genomic DNA using the immunoSEQ Assay, a bias-controlled multiplex PCR. The authors' pipeline ran thus. The number of nucleated cells in each sample was estimated by amplification of reference gene primers within the assay. To quantify the absolute abundance of each unique TCRbeta CDR3 rearrangement, sequence reads were collapsed and filtered. For each sample, productive Simpson clonality was calculated as the square root of Simpson's diversity index over productive rearrangements. TCRdb retrieved this table from immuneACCESS and kept in-frame rearrangements only. Not all clones are present; in checked studies, unresolved V genes account for under half, and no reason is known for the remainder. V, J and clone size are taken as reported in that table, and D and trimming were inferred from the DNA itself. The sample table records fewer than 150,000 clones; 80% to 90% of these occur just once. The ten largest account for 0.88% of the sample.

Material for sequencing was peripheral blood. Rearrangement joined TRBV6-6 to TRBJ1-1; the D gene is unclear. The receptor was derived from a woman aged 50 to 65 with active or convalescent COVID-19. The CDR3 reads CASSPRRDGTEAFF. The DNA sequence reads TGTGCCAGCAGCCCCCGACGGGATGGGACTGAAGCTTTCTTT.